This entry features one T cell receptor (beta chain) sequence. Authors' analysis steps: The assay estimated nucleated cells by amplifying reference gene primers. Some clones are missing from TCRdb's copy, which holds only in-frame ones; the method was immunoSEQ multiplex PCR. D and trimming come from the DNA, and the V and J calls and clone size come from that table. The sample consists of roughly 120,000 clones, about 86% of them appearing once. The sample is drawn from a study of blood T cell repertoires in COVID-19. Study context: The origin of the acute and convalescent COVID-19 samples was the United States, Italy and Spain. Nucleic acid was either cDNA or gDNA, and it came from T cells, B-cell-depleted T cells, or PBMCs.

The material sequenced was peripheral blood. The sequence derives from a woman between 45 and 65 years old with active or convalescent COVID-19.

Written as DNA, the CDR3 is TGTGCCAGCAGCATACAGGTGATGGGGTACGAGCAGTACTTC. Translated: CASSIQVMGYEQYF. The rearrangement links TRBV27 to TRBJ2-7; D may be TRBD1 (5 bases). CDR1 is MNHEY and CDR2 is SMNVEV in the germline V gene (reference sequence). This CDR3 is built from 14 residues. Trimming pared 6 bases from V and 4 bases from J, leaving 16 bases between.